One and the same sample provided the 10 T cell receptor beta chains below, sequenced in a study of shared clonotypes between healthy human individuals. Profiled with immunoSEQ multiplex PCR; TCRdb holds only in-frame clones, not every one. The sample lists over 2 million clones; around 93% were seen once. Sample: naive CD4+ T cells from PBMCs. Subset described: CD45RA+ positively selected. These receptors all stem from a man between 18 and 35 years old in good health. Some clones in this sample may be carry-over from other donors' samples.

The chain combines TRBV7-9 with TRBJ1-1, with a weak D call TRBD1 (6 bases). CDR1 is SEHNR, CDR2 FQNEAQ, per germline (reference sequence). Deletions cut 5 bases from V and 0 bases from J, with 19 bases between. This CDR3 contains 17 residues. The DNA of the CDR3 is TGTGCCAGCAGCCAAGACAGGAGACCCTTCATGAACACTGAAGCTTTCTTT. It translates to CASSQDRRPFMNTEAFF.

In DNA, the CDR3 is TGCGCCAGCAGCCTCGGGGCGCGGGGCTACACCTTC. Its protein product is CASSLGARGYTF. V gene TRBV5-1 combines with J gene TRBJ1-2, with D tentatively TRBD1 (5 bases). Germline CDR1 is SGHRS and CDR2 is YFSETQ. The CDR3 is made up of 12 amino acids. With 4 bases removed from V and 8 bases from J, the gap between germline ends came to 12 bases.

This clone was counted a few times. This chain joins TRBV2 and TRBJ1-1, with TRBD1 matching over 8 bases. Germline assignment: CDR1 SNHLY and CDR2 FYNNEI. CDR3 size: 13 residues. J was trimmed by 6 bases and V by 5 bases; bases with no gene match: 5. The CDR3 region has the DNA TGTGCCAGCAGTTCCGAACAGGGGGCTGAAGCTTTCTTT. This codes for CASSSEQGAEAFF.

A remark on this clone: Additional DNA sequences in this sample encode the identical CDR3. The V call is TRBV18, the J call TRBJ1-1; D unresolved. Germline assignment: CDR1 KGHSH and CDR2 LQKENI. This CDR3 region has 13 residues. V was clipped by 0 bases and J by 4 bases, with 6 bases between them. Here the CDR3 DNA reads TGTGCCAGCTCACCACCGAGTTCCACTGAAGCTTTCTTT. It encodes CASSPPSSTEAFF.

The chain is built from TRBV30 and TRBJ2-1; the D is unclear. The CDR3 has 11 amino acids. V was trimmed by 2 bases and J by 11 bases, leaving 10 bases between them. Germline lookup yields CDR1 GTSNPN and CDR2 SVGIG (reference sequence). CDR3 protein: CAWSLEEKQFF. The CDR3 nucleotides read TGTGCCTGGAGTTTAGAGGAAAAGCAGTTCTTC.

The chain couples TRBV6-5 to TRBJ2-2; TRBD1 agrees at 7 bases. The CDR3 totals 16 residues. Germline V gives CDR1 MNHEY, CDR2 SVGAGI. Trimming removed 4 bases from V and 2 bases from J; junction bases left unmatched: 7. The CDR3 spells CASSSEDRTNTGELFF. Written as DNA, the CDR3 is TGTGCCAGCAGTTCCGAGGACAGGACAAACACCGGGGAGCTGTTTTTT.

The chain has TRBV27 and TRBJ2-7; D may be TRBD1 (6 bases). This CDR3 contains 15 residues. V lost 7 bases and J lost 5, with 21 bases in between. Germline V CDR1 and CDR2: MNHEY, SMNVEV (reference sequence). The CDR3 bases are TGTGCCAGCACCCCCGGGAAACAGGGAACCCACGAGCAGTACTTC. The encoded protein is CASTPGKQGTHEQYF.

The rearrangement links TRBV6-1 to TRBJ1-3; TRBD1 aligns across 8 bases. This CDR3 is built from 13 residues. Looked up from germline, CDR1 is MNHNS and CDR2 is SASEGT. V gave up 8 bases and J gave up 2 bases; unmatched junction bases: 2. The CDR3 protein is CASQDRAGNTIYF. The CDR3 nucleotides are TGTGCCAGCCAGGACAGGGCTGGAAACACCATATATTTT.

Comment on this clone: Within the sample, other DNA sequences also encode this same CDR3. This chain joins TRBV18 and TRBJ2-7, with D unclear. Germline CDR1 and CDR2: KGHSH and LQKENI. CDR3 length: 12 amino acids. The germline V and J ends were trimmed by 1 base and 4 bases, with 5 bases remaining between them. DNA for the CDR3: TGTGCCAGCTCACCACTTTCGTACGAGCAGTACTTC. It yields the protein CASSPLSYEQYF.

This chain joins TRBV6-5 and TRBJ2-3; 10 bases line up with TRBD1. After removal of 6 bases from V and 7 bases from J, the junction contained 4 bases not matched to a gene. The CDR3 consists of 13 residues. The germline gives CDR1 MNHEY, CDR2 SVGAGI. The CDR3 DNA reads TGTGCCAGCAGCCGGGACAGGGGAAATACGCAGTATTTT. It encodes CASSRDRGNTQYF.